This TCR beta chain was found in a study of cytomegalovirus exposure and HLA in healthy donors. Findings and limits, study-wide: Reportedly, a later analysis found an Asian-associated ancestry cluster had fewer N-insertions than the approximately 600-donor mean.

PCR involved 60 Vbeta and 13 Jbeta primers. Profiled with immunoSEQ multiplex PCR; TCRdb holds only in-frame clones, not every one. The sample data list about 88,000 clones. For this clone: Its antigen is not identified.

The source material was PBMCs. The clonotype comes from a girl aged 5-17 years in good health and CMV-seropositive.

The CDR3 sequence is CASSQEQGGGNEQFF. Here the CDR3 DNA reads TGTGCCAGCAGCCAAGAACAGGGGGGTGGGAATGAGCAGTTCTTC. The chain recombines TRBV4-2 with TRBJ2-1, with TRBD1 matching over 8 bases. The germline V gene has CDR1 LGHNA and CDR2 YNFKEQ. J gave up 7 bases and V 0 bases, and 5 bases lay outside the gene matches. The CDR3 runs to 15 residues.